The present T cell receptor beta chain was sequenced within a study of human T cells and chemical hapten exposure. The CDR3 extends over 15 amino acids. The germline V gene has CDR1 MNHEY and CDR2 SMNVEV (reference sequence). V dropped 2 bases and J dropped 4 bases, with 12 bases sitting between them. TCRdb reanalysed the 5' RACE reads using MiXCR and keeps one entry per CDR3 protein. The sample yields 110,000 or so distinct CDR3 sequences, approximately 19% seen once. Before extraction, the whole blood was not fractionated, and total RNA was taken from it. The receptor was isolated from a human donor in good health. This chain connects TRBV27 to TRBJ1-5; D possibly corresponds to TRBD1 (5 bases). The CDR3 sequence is CASSLRGAGNQPQHF. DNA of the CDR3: TGTGCCAGCAGTTTACGAGGGGCGGGGAATCAGCCCCAGCATTTT.